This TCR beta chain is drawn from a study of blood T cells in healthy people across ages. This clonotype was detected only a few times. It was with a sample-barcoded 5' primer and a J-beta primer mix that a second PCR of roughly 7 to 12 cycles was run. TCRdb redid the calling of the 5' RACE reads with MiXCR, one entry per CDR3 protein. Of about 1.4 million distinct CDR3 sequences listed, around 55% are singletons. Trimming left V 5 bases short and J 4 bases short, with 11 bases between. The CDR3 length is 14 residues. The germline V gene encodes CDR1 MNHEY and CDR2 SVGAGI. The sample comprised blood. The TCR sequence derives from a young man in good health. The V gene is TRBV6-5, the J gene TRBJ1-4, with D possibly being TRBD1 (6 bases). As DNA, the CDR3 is TGTGCCAGCAGTACGGACAGATATAATGAAAAACTGTTTTTT. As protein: CASSTDRYNEKLFF.